This T cell receptor beta chain was identified in a study of blood T cell repertoires in COVID-19. Germline-derived CDR1 and CDR2 are LNHNV and YYDKDF (reference sequence). Trimming stripped 1 base from V and 1 base from J, with 5 bases between. This CDR3 has 14 residues. The assay was immunoSEQ multiplex PCR, and TCRdb's table has in-frame clones only and misses some. The sample lists roughly 500,000 clones; approximately 87% were seen once. The sequencing input was PBMCs or T cells enriched from blood (not recorded which). This TCR came from a woman aged 40-49 years who had recovered from COVID-19. The chain combines TRBV15 with TRBJ2-1, with unresolved D. DNA of the CDR3: TGTGCCACCAGCAGAGGCCGGTCCTACAATGAGCAGTTCTTC. Translating gives CATSRGRSYNEQFF. Combining the CDR3 with reference TRBV15 and TRBJ2-1 gives the whole variable domain DAMVIQNPRYQVTQFGKPVTLSCSQTLNHNVMYWYQQKSSQAPKLLFHYYDKDFNNEADTPDNFQSRRPNTSFCFLDIRSPGLGDTAMYLCATSRGRSYNEQFFGPGTRLTVL.